The 32 T cell receptor beta chains reported below all come from one sample, sequenced in a study of a mutant IDH1 vaccine in newly diagnosed glioma. These receptors lack a known antigen. The data were produced by immunoSEQ multiplex PCR, yet TCRdb's version contains in-frame clones alone and is incomplete. The table shows around 41,000 clones, with over 75% occurring only once. Noted time point: week 35, safety follow-up. Topical imiquimod accompanied each vaccine dose, which consisted of 300 ug of mutant IDH1 20-mer peptide. The sample here was PBMCs, taken from a glioma patient whose treatment included an IDH1 peptide vaccine. The origin of the receptors is a middle-aged man with glioma.

This clone showed up just once. The chain couples TRBV11-2 to TRBJ2-7, with 11 bases that match TRBD2. Trimming cost V 2 bases and J 5 bases; bases outside gene matches: 5. Germline V gene data show CDR1 as SGHAT and CDR2 as FQNNGV. The CDR3 sequence is 15 residues long. CDR3 coding DNA: TGTGCCAGCAGCTTAAGACTAGCGGGGAGCCACGAGCAGTACGTC. This translates into CASSLRLAGSHEQYV.

This chain uses TRBV2 with TRBJ2-2; D may be TRBD2 (5 bases). The CDR3 is 13 residues long. In germline, CDR1 is SNHLY, CDR2 FYNNEI. The V gene lost 8 bases and the J gene lost 2 bases, with 9 bases spanning the gap. CDR3 DNA: TGTGCCAGCGTCGGACTCAACACCGGGGAGCTGTTTTTT. It encodes CASVGLNTGELFF.

The CDR3 DNA follows: TGCGCCAGCAGCTTAGGGACACAAAACCAAGAGACCCAGTACTTC. This gives the protein CASSLGTQNQETQYF. The chain links TRBV5-1 to TRBJ2-5; D perhaps matches TRBD1 (6 bases). V lost 2 bases and J lost 0, with 11 bases in between. Germline CDR1 is SGHRS and CDR2 is YFSETQ. The CDR3 runs 15 residues.

This clone turned up a few times. This chain links TRBV18 with TRBJ1-1; D is ambiguous. This CDR3 is 13 amino acids long. Germline assignment: CDR1 KGHSH and CDR2 LQKENI. V shed 4 bases and J shed 3 bases, with 9 bases lying between them. The CDR3 loop is CASSLWSDTEAFF. The CDR3, as DNA: TGTGCCAGCTCACTATGGTCGGACACTGAAGCTTTCTTT.

The sample holds one count of this clone. The rearrangement links TRBV5-1 to TRBJ1-1, with a tentative D call TRBD1 (6 bases). The CDR3 is 15 amino acids. Trimming removed 0 bases from V and 1 base from J, with 10 bases in between. Germline-derived CDR1 and CDR2 are SGHRS and YFSETQ. CDR3 nucleotides: TGCGCCAGCAGCTTGGCCCCGGGACAGAACACTGAAGCTTTCTTT. Translated, it gives CASSLAPGQNTEAFF.

This clone was detected once. This chain uses TRBV5-8 with TRBJ1-5; TRBD1 is a possible D gene (5 bases). CDR3 length: 20 residues. Trimming shortened V by 0 bases and J by 4 bases, and 26 bases separated the two germline ends. Germline loops: CDR1 SGHTS, CDR2 YDEGEE. In DNA, the CDR3 is TGTGCCAGCAGCTTGGTTTATGGAACAGGATTCTCCCAGGGTAATCAGCCCCAGCATTTT. This translates into CASSLVYGTGFSQGNQPQHF.

The chain combines TRBV9 with TRBJ2-7; D assignment may be TRBD1 or TRBD2 (5 bases each). The CDR3 has 14 amino acids. V shed 0 bases and J shed 2 bases, with 9 bases lying between them. Germline values: CDR1 SGDLS, CDR2 YYNGEE. The CDR3 DNA follows: TGTGCCAGCAGCGTAGGGGGGAAGCCCTACGAGCAGTACTTC. This gives the protein CASSVGGKPYEQYF.

The rearrangement joins TRBV30 to TRBJ1-2; maybe TRBD1 (5 bases). The CDR3 sequence is 14 residues long. Per the germline V gene, CDR1 is GTSNPN and CDR2 is SVGIG (reference sequence). V dropped 4 bases and J dropped 3 bases, with 15 bases sitting between them. DNA for the CDR3: TGTGCCTGGATGAGGCCAGGGAGAGACTATGGCTACACCTTC. Amino acid sequence: CAWMRPGRDYGYTF.

In its sample, this clone was seen once. This chain links TRBV5-8 with TRBJ1-3; D remains ambiguous. The CDR3 extends over 13 amino acids. Germline CDR1 and CDR2: SGHTS and YDEGEE. Trimming cost V 3 bases and J 4 bases, with 8 bases left between them. The CDR3 DNA reads TGTGCCAGCAGCTCCTCCCGGGGAAACACCATATATTTT. Translated, it gives CASSSSRGNTIYF.

The CDR3 is CASSYSRQGNTEAFF. The CDR3 nucleotides are TGTGCCAGCAGTTACTCCCGACAGGGGAACACTGAAGCTTTCTTT. The chain carries TRBV6-5 and TRBJ1-1; 7 bases fit TRBD1. CDR1 is MNHEY, CDR2 SVGAGI, per germline. V shed 0 bases and J 1 base; nucleotides not matched to a gene: 2. CDR3 length: 15 amino acids.

V and J are TRBV7-8 and TRBJ2-7, with D tentatively TRBD1 or TRBD2 (5 bases each). CDR1 is SGHVS, CDR2 FQNEAQ, per germline. The CDR3 spans 16 residues. V was pared by 1 base and J by 2 bases, with 15 bases between. CDR3 coding DNA: TGTGCCAGCAGCTTAGGGGACCTGGGGATTCCCTACGAGCAGTACTTC. It encodes CASSLGDLGIPYEQYF.

The gene calls are TRBV12-5 and TRBJ2-2; D gene uncertain. CDR3 size: 12 residues. Trimming cost V 2 bases and J 6 bases, with 4 bases left between them. Per the germline V gene, CDR1 is LGHNT and CDR2 is FRNRAP. In nucleotides, the CDR3 is TGTGCTAGTGGTTTGTCGGCCGGGGAGCTGTTTTTT. This codes for CASGLSAGELFF.

The chain joins TRBV28 to TRBJ2-7; possible D gene TRBD1, 6 bases. Germline V gene data show CDR1 as MDHEN and CDR2 as SYDVKM. The CDR3 consists of 15 residues. V dropped 5 bases and J dropped 5 bases, with 19 bases sitting between them. The DNA for the CDR3 is TGTGCCAGCAGTGTAGGGGGTGGCAATTTCAACGAGCAGTACGTC. The encoded protein is CASSVGGGNFNEQYV.

This chain connects TRBV16 to TRBJ1-1; possible D gene TRBD1, 5 bases. The CDR3 consists of 13 residues. V lost 4 bases and J lost 4, with 10 bases in between. CDR1 is KGHSY and CDR2 is FQNENV in the germline V gene. The CDR3 loop reads CASSPRQITEAFF. DNA for the CDR3: TGTGCCAGCAGCCCGAGACAGATCACTGAAGCTTTCTTT.

The rearrangement links TRBV19 to TRBJ2-1, with 7 nucleotides matching TRBD2. The V and J ends lost 3 bases and 1 base, in that order; junction bases with no gene match: 6. CDR1 is LNHDA, CDR2 SQIVND, per germline (reference sequence). CDR3 length: 16 residues. The CDR3 region is CASSIPGGVSYNEQFF. CDR3 coding DNA: TGTGCCAGTAGTATTCCGGGAGGAGTTTCCTACAATGAGCAGTTCTTC.

The chain carries TRBV5-6 and TRBJ2-5; 10 bases are a match to TRBD2. The CDR3 contains 17 residues. Germline values: CDR1 SGHDT, CDR2 YYEEEE. The V segment lost 0 bases and the J segment 5 bases; nucleotides outside the gene matches: 10. CDR3 amino acids: CASSLELAGIKAETQYF. The CDR3 DNA sequence: TGTGCCAGCAGCTTGGAACTAGCGGGAATTAAGGCGGAGACCCAGTACTTC. The full variable domain, rest sourced from reference TRBV5-6 and TRBJ2-5, is DAGVTQSPTHLIKTRGQQVTLRCSPKSGHDTVSWYQQALGQGPQFIFQYYEEEERQRGNFPDRFSGHQFPNYSSELNVNALLLGDSALYLCASSLELAGIKAETQYFGPGTRLLVL.

This clone was recorded once. V is TRBV6-1 and J is TRBJ1-5; 7 bases are shared with TRBD1. The CDR3 consists of 14 residues. V lost 6 bases, J lost 4 bases, and 6 bases stayed unmatched. CDR1 and CDR2 from the germline V gene are MNHNS and SASEGT. The CDR3: CASRTGVGNQPQHF. The CDR3 DNA follows: TGTGCCAGCAGAACAGGGGTAGGAAATCAGCCCCAGCATTTT.

The V and J genes are TRBV9 and TRBJ2-7, with a weak D call TRBD1 (8 bases). CDR3 length: 14 amino acids. The V and J ends lost 3 bases and 5 bases respectively, with 15 bases between them. Germline CDR1 and CDR2: SGDLS and YYNGEE. The CDR3 spells CASSDYRGGNEQYF. The CDR3 DNA reads as TGTGCCAGCAGCGATTACAGGGGGGGCAACGAGCAGTACTTC.

The chain recombines TRBV2 with TRBJ1-6; TRBD1 matches at 9 bases. V lost 2 bases and J lost 0; bases outside the gene matches: 5. CDR3 size: 18 residues. Germline V gene sequence: CDR1 SNHLY, CDR2 FYNNEI. The CDR3: CASSEYMTGGSYNSPLHF. In nucleotides, the CDR3 is TGTGCCAGCAGTGAATATATGACAGGGGGCTCCTATAATTCACCCCTCCACTTT.

By sample fraction, this clone is medium-sized. This sequence joins TRBV29-1 and TRBJ1-1; maybe TRBD1 (5 bases). Trimming shortened V by 7 bases and J by 0 bases, and 15 bases separated the two germline ends. Germline CDR1 is SQVTM and CDR2 is ANQGSEA. CDR3 length: 14 amino acids. The CDR3 here is CSAGWDGLNTEAFF. In DNA, the CDR3 is TGCAGCGCCGGATGGGACGGCTTGAACACTGAAGCTTTCTTT.

J is TRBJ2-2 and V is TRBV9; TRBD2 matches at 15 bases. Per germline, CDR1 SGDLS and CDR2 YYNGEE. Trimming took 3 bases from V and 7 from J; bases not matched to a gene: 13. CDR3 size: 19 residues. The CDR3 nucleotides read TGTGCCAGCAGCGCCCAGGGGACTAGCGGGAGGACCGCCAGCGGGGAGCTGTTTTTT. This gives the protein CASSAQGTSGRTASGELFF.

The V call is TRBV4-2, the J call TRBJ2-3; perhaps TRBD2 as D (6 bases). This CDR3 is built from 14 residues. The germline V and J ends were trimmed by 0 bases and 6 bases, with 10 bases remaining between them. Germline assignment: CDR1 LGHNA and CDR2 YNFKEQ. The CDR3 loop reads CASSQEFGGDTQYF. CDR3 in DNA: TGTGCCAGCAGCCAAGAATTTGGGGGGGATACGCAGTATTTT.

This chain links TRBV28 with TRBJ2-1, with TRBD2 matching over 12 bases. This CDR3 has 16 residues. V gave up 4 bases and J gave up 5 bases; unmatched junction bases: 6. Germline V gene data show CDR1 as MDHEN and CDR2 as SYDVKM. This CDR3 reads CASSSSTSGSHNEQFF. In DNA, the CDR3 is TGTGCCAGCAGTTCCTCGACTAGCGGGAGCCACAATGAGCAGTTCTTC. The whole variable domain, filled in from reference TRBV28 and TRBJ2-1, reads DVKVTQSSRYLVKRTGEKVFLECVQDMDHENMFWYRQDPGLGLRLIYFSYDVKMKEKGDIPEGYSVSREKKERFSLILESASTNQTSMYLCASSSSTSGSHNEQFFGPGTRLTVL.

J is TRBJ1-2 and V is TRBV6-5; maybe TRBD1 (5 bases). The length of the CDR3 is 15 residues. V dropped 0 bases and J dropped 1 base, with 9 bases sitting between them. Germline loops: CDR1 MNHEY, CDR2 SVGAGI. In nucleotides, the CDR3 is TGTGCCAGCAGTTACTCGGGGGGAGATAACTATGGCTACACCTTC. Protein product: CASSYSGGDNYGYTF.

This rearrangement joins TRBV30 to TRBJ2-3; D not certain. The CDR3 extends over 14 amino acids. Trimming stripped 2 bases from V and 3 bases from J, with 12 bases between. Germline lookup yields CDR1 GTSNPN and CDR2 SVGIG (reference sequence). The CDR3 DNA sequence: TGTGCCTGGAGTACACTCGATATAACAGATACGCAGTATTTT. This sequence encodes CAWSTLDITDTQYF. Based on the CDR3 plus reference TRBV30 and TRBJ2-3, the full variable domain is SQTIHQWPATLVQPVGSPLSLECTVEGTSNPNLYWYRQAAGRGLQLLFYSVGIGQISSEVPQNLSASRPQDRQFILSSKKLLLSDSGFYLCAWSTLDITDTQYFGPGTRLTVL.

The table lists this clone with a count of one. The chain has TRBV21-1 and TRBJ1-5. TRBV21-1 is designated a pseudogene. The CDR3 spans 16 residues. The CDR3 nucleotides read TGTGCCAGCAGCAAAGCCCGGGGGGGGCAGGCTCAGCCCCAGCATTTT. This codes for CASSKARGGQAQPQHF.

The chain combines TRBV7-3 with TRBJ2-5; 7 bases map to TRBD2. From germline, CDR1 is SGHTA and CDR2 FQGTGA. The CDR3 has 15 residues. V lost 2 bases, J lost 4 bases, and 7 bases stayed unmatched. CDR3 sequence (DNA): TGTGCCAGCAGCTTAGCGGGAGTAGCGGGAGAGACCCAGTACTTC. Amino acids: CASSLAGVAGETQYF.

The chain couples TRBV6-1 to TRBJ2-3; 7 bases agree with TRBD2. The CDR3 loop spans 17 amino acids. Germline V gene sequence: CDR1 MNHNS, CDR2 SASEGT. The ends lost 2 bases at V and 4 bases at J; junction bases unmatched: 12. The CDR3 DNA reads TGTGCCAGCAGTGAATGGTTTGGCGGGAGTGGCGCAGATACGCAGTATTTT. It specifies CASSEWFGGSGADTQYF.

V is TRBV6-5 and J is TRBJ2-3; D not certain. This CDR3 has 15 amino acids. V gave up 6 bases and J gave up 2 bases, with 15 bases separating them. CDR1 is MNHEY, CDR2 SVGAGI, per germline. The CDR3 protein is CASSRDASATDTQYF. The DNA for the CDR3 is TGTGCCAGCAGCCGAGATGCTTCGGCCACAGATACGCAGTATTTT.

This clone was counted once. The genes are TRBV4-3 and TRBJ1-2; a weak D match, TRBD1 (5 bases). This CDR3 region has 13 residues. Between the trimmed V and J ends, which lost 0 bases and 6 bases, there was a span of 8 bases. In germline, CDR1 is LGHNA, CDR2 YSLEER. The CDR3 reads CASSQDRGHGYTF. CDR3 nucleotides: TGCGCCAGCAGCCAAGATCGGGGACATGGCTACACCTTC.

CDR3 in amino acids: CASSEYRNTDTQYF. The CDR3 nucleotides are TGTGCCAGCAGTGAATACAGGAACACAGATACGCAGTATTTT. J is TRBJ2-3 and V is TRBV25-1; unclear D gene. Germline loops: CDR1 MGHDK, CDR2 SYGVNS. This CDR3 has 14 amino acids. V shed 0 bases and J shed 2 bases, with 6 bases lying between them.

V is TRBV4-3 and J is TRBJ2-7, with D tentatively TRBD1 (6 bases). Germline values: CDR1 LGHNA, CDR2 YSLEER. The CDR3 has 17 residues. Trimming cost V 0 bases and J 3 bases, with 18 bases left between them. The CDR3, as DNA: TGCGCCAGCAGCCAAGATCTGGGAAGGGACACCTACTACGAGCAGTACTTC. It codes for CASSQDLGRDTYYEQYF.